This section outlines one T cell receptor (beta chain) sequence together with its context. The assay was immunoSEQ multiplex PCR, and TCRdb's table has in-frame clones only and misses some. The sample gives approximately 41,000 clones, 78% of which show up once; under 15% is in the top ten. These data originate in a study of PD-1 blockade in classical Hodgkin lymphoma. Brentuximab vedotin exposure varied, and every patient relapsed after autologous stem cell transplantation. The receptor was derived from a human donor with classical Hodgkin lymphoma. Sequenced here: peripheral blood mononuclear cells (PBMCs), sampled at baseline.

The CDR3 DNA reads as TGTGCCAGCAGCCCGGGGATTGGGGAAGGCTACGAGCAGTACTTC. Protein: CASSPGIGEGYEQYF. V and J are TRBV7-5 and TRBJ2-7; the table assigns TRBD2, which was not confirmed against the DNA. TRBV7-5 is shown as a pseudogene. This CDR3 has 15 residues.